This T cell receptor (beta chain) derives from a study of CD8 T cells in ankylosing spondylitis. Study-wide findings and caveats: Researchers report that disease-linked clones proved CD8+ and relatively rare in peripheral blood. Clones tied to disease were said to be significantly enriched in matched ankylosing spondylitis synovial fluid. Ankylosing spondylitis blood appeared to carry a characteristic TCR beta motif of roughly 8 highly homologous variants.

V trimming: 5 bases; J trimming: 6 bases; junction bases outside the gene matches: 4. The CDR3 sequence is 15 residues long. Germline V gene data show CDR1 as SNHLY and CDR2 as FYNNEI. Library preparation for TCR beta used quantitative 5'-RACE with molecular barcodes. TCRdb passed the 5' RACE reads through MiXCR, listing each CDR3 protein once. The sample records fewer than 500,000 distinct CDR3 sequences, about 20% being singletons. About this clonotype: Its antigen is as yet unknown.

V is TRBV2 and J is TRBJ2-1; 13 bases fit TRBD2. What was sequenced was blood, either unsorted or a sorted T cell fraction (not recorded which). The receptor was derived from a male donor with ankylosing spondylitis. CDR3 in amino acids: CASSKLAGGGNEQFF. CDR3 bases: TGTGCCAGCAGTAAACTAGCGGGAGGGGGCAATGAGCAGTTCTTC. Supplemented by reference TRBV2 and TRBJ2-1, the full variable domain reads EPEVTQTPSHQVTQMGQEVILRCVPISNHLYFYWYRQILGQKVEFLVSFYNNEISEKSEIFDDQFSVERPDGSNFTLKIRSTKLEDSAMYFCASSKLAGGGNEQFFGPGTRLTVL.